This is a list of T cell receptor beta chains from one sample in a study of T cell changes during pregnancy in multiple sclerosis. Using immunoSEQ multiplex PCR, the repertoire was profiled, and TCRdb retains in-frame clones only, with some absent. This sample has approximately 88,000 clones, with roughly 92% found just once. The sample in question was peripheral blood, obtained in the first trimester of pregnancy. These receptors came from a female donor with multiple sclerosis, enrolled in a pregnancy study. Both conserved end residues are part of each CDR3. The D gene is left open where the match is weak. Not all rows give a size; the values are once, few, many and, for expanded clones, a class.

j_call d_call v_call clone_size cdr3_aa cdr3_nt
TRBJ1-4 . TRBV28 . CASSSGWDSGEKLFF TGTGCCAGCAGTTCGGGGTGGGACTCTGGTGAAAAACTGTTTTTT
TRBJ1-2 TRBD1 TRBV25-1 once CASSETIPGGNYGYTF TGTGCCAGCAGTGAAACGATACCAGGGGGAAACTATGGCTACACCTTC
TRBJ1-3 . TRBV5-4 . CASSRDSSGNTIYF TGTGCCAGCAGCCGCGACAGCTCTGGAAACACCATATATTTT
TRBJ2-2 . TRBV19 . CASSMGQATGELFF TGTGCCAGTAGTATGGGACAAGCTACCGGGGAGCTGTTTTTT
TRBJ1-2 . TRBV5-4 . CASSSLQGSWDSHGYTF TGTGCCAGCAGCTCCTTACAGGGATCGTGGGATAGTCACGGCTACACCTTC
TRBJ2-1 TRBD2 TRBV20-1 . CSATSGVEQFF TGCAGTGCAACTAGCGGGGTTGAGCAGTTCTTC
TRBJ1-1 . TRBV19 . CASPKGGVNTEAFF TGTGCCAGTCCTAAAGGCGGGGTGAACACTGAAGCTTTCTTT
TRBJ1-1 . TRBV2 . CASSDSGTGLNTEAFF TGTGCCAGCAGTGACTCGGGTACCGGACTAAACACTGAAGCTTTCTTT
TRBJ2-5 TRBD2 TRBV7-6 . CASSYGNGRGETQYF TGTGCCAGCAGCTATGGGAACGGGAGGGGGGAGACCCAGTACTTC
TRBJ2-4 TRBD1 TRBV30 . CAWSPDRVNIQYF TGTGCCTGGAGTCCCGACAGGGTGAACATTCAGTACTTC
TRBJ1-2 TRBD1 TRBV19 . CASSIDRTGATGNTF TGTGCCAGTAGTATTGATAGGACAGGGGCTACTGGAAACACCTTC
TRBJ2-2 TRBD2 TRBV5-1 . CASSLGGLAGAGELFF TGCGCCAGCAGCTTGGGGGGACTAGCGGGAGCTGGGGAGCTGTTTTTT
TRBJ2-1 TRBD1 TRBV5-4 once CASRDRGGWDEQFF TGTGCCAGCAGGGACAGGGGAGGTTGGGATGAGCAGTTCTTC
TRBJ1-1 . TRBV20-1 . CSASPQAFF TGCAGTGCCTCTCCCCAAGCTTTCTTT
TRBJ1-5 . TRBV27 . CASSPQGRGNQPQHF TGTGCCAGCAGTCCACAGGGTAGGGGCAATCAGCCCCAGCATTTT
TRBJ2-7 TRBD1 TRBV30 . CAWSATGSSYEQYF TGTGCCTGGAGTGCGACAGGGTCATCCTACGAGCAGTACTTC
TRBJ2-4 TRBD1 TRBV7-2 . CASSQTGRDIQYF TGTGCCAGCAGCCAGACAGGGCGGGACATTCAGTACTTC
TRBJ1-1 . TRBV21-1 . CASSKWARGDTEAFF TGTGCCAGCAGCAAATGGGCCAGGGGAGACACTGAAGCTTTCTTT
TRBJ2-3 TRBD2 TRBV6-1 . CASSDDALAGVSDTQYF TGTGCCAGCAGTGATGATGCCCTAGCGGGAGTATCAGATACGCAGTATTTT
TRBJ1-4 . TRBV6-8 . CASSPSAGEKLFF TGTGCCAGCAGCCCTAGCGCCGGGGAAAAACTGTTTTTT
TRBJ1-2 TRBD1 TRBV4-2 . CASSQGGTGFNYGYTF TGTGCCAGCAGCCAAGGCGGGACAGGATTTAACTATGGCTACACCTTC
TRBJ2-7 . TRBV6-4 . CASSEKEGAYEQYF TGTGCCAGCAGTGAAAAAGAGGGAGCATACGAGCAGTACTTC
TRBJ1-4 TRBD1 TRBV7-9 . CASSDSVRQGLLGELFF TGTGCCAGCAGCGATTCAGTTCGACAGGGACTTTTAGGTGAACTGTTTTTT
TRBJ1-3 . TRBV18 . CASEASGNTIYF TGTGCCAGCGAAGCCTCTGGAAACACCATATATTTT
TRBJ2-7 . TRBV7-7 once CASSPRTHEQYF TGTGCTAGCAGCCCGAGGACACACGAGCAGTACTTC